The rows below give T cell receptor beta chains drawn from one sample of a study of T cell responses to AZD1222 COVID-19 vaccine. Libraries were prepared by immunoSEQ multiplex PCR; TCRdb keeps only in-frame clonotypes and omits some of them. This sample has tens of thousands of clones, with around four fifths found just once. The input for sequencing was peripheral blood, taken on day 0 of AZD1222 vaccination. The receptors were gathered from an adult in good health. Each CDR3 is given with its conserved first and last residue. A D gene is named only where the DNA matches it firmly. Expanded clones get a size class; other rows say once, few or many, or leave the size out.

D,J,V,size,DNA,CDR3
TRBD1,TRBJ2-7,TRBV18,NA,TGTGCCAGCTCACCGGGGGGGACAGGGGCTTACGAGCAGTACTTC,CASSPGGTGAYEQYF
TRBD1,TRBJ1-1,TRBV6-6,NA,TGTGCCAGCAGTTACGGGACAGGGACTGAAGCTTTCTTT,CASSYGTGTEAFF
TRBD1,TRBJ1-2,TRBV19,NA,TGTGCCAGTAGTCCGGACAGGGGGCGAGACTATGGCTACACCTTC,CASSPDRGRDYGYTF
TRBD2,TRBJ2-3,TRBV4-3,NA,TGCGCCAGCAGCCAAGGCCTAGCGGGGGGGACCTTCACAGATACGCAGTATTTT,CASSQGLAGGTFTDTQYF
NA,TRBJ1-5,TRBV19,NA,TGTGCCAGTAGTCTAATAATTGTTGGGAGGCTACACAATCAGCCCCAGCATTTT,CASSLIIVGRLHNQPQHF
NA,TRBJ1-1,TRBV5-1,NA,TGCGCCAGCAGCTTGGAGGGGATGAACACTGAAGCTTTCTTT,CASSLEGMNTEAFF
NA,TRBJ1-5,TRBV27,NA,TGTGCCAGCAGGATAGGGGGGAGCAATCAGCCCCAGCATTTT,CASRIGGSNQPQHF
NA,TRBJ2-3,TRBV12-5,once,TGTGCTAGTGCCCCGAGCGGCAGGGGCTTAACAGATACGCAGTATTTT,CASAPSGRGLTDTQYF
NA,TRBJ1-2,TRBV27,NA,TGTGCCAGCAACCCCGCGGGGACTAACTATGGCTACACCTTC,CASNPAGTNYGYTF
NA,TRBJ1-5,TRBV2,NA,TGTGCCAGCAGTGAAGTCTTCGACCCAAGCAATCAGCCCCAGCATTTT,CASSEVFDPSNQPQHF
TRBD1,TRBJ1-5,TRBV6-5,NA,TGTGCCAGCAGCCAACAGGGGTTGGGTCAGCCCCAGCATTTT,CASSQQGLGQPQHF
NA,TRBJ1-1,TRBV6-6,NA,TGTGCCAGCAGATGGGGGGACACTGAAGCTTTCTTT,CASRWGDTEAFF
NA,TRBJ1-2,TRBV3-1/TRBV3-2,NA,TGTGCCAGCAGCCAAGTGATGAACTATGGCTACACCTTC,CASSQVMNYGYTF
NA,TRBJ1-3,TRBV28,NA,TGTGCCAGCCCGGACAGTTCTGGAAACACCATATATTTT,CASPDSSGNTIYF
NA,TRBJ1-2,TRBV5-6,NA,TGTGCCAGCAGCTACCCAGGATCTAGCCGTCCTAACTATGGCTACACCTTC,CASSYPGSSRPNYGYTF
NA,TRBJ1-5,TRBV18,few,TGTGCCAGCTCACCTTCACAGGGTACCATTGATCAGCCCCAGCATTTT,CASSPSQGTIDQPQHF
TRBD2,TRBJ2-1,TRBV11-3,NA,TGTGCCAGCAGCCGTAGGACTAGCGGGGCGAATGAGCAGTTCTTC,CASSRRTSGANEQFF
TRBD1,TRBJ1-2,TRBV7-2,few,TGTGCCAGCAGCTCCATTGACAGGGGGTATGGCTACACCTTC,CASSSIDRGYGYTF
NA,TRBJ1-6,TRBV7-6,NA,TGTGCCAGCAGCTTAGGGACACGCGAAACTAATTCACCCCTCCACTTT,CASSLGTRETNSPLHF
TRBD1,TRBJ2-1,TRBV9,NA,TGTGCCAGCAGCCCCCGACAGGGGGAGGGGAATGAGCAGTTCTTC,CASSPRQGEGNEQFF
NA,TRBJ1-2,TRBV12-3/TRBV12-4,NA,TGTGCCAGCAGTCGCCCCGCCCCCTATGGCTACACCTTC,CASSRPAPYGYTF
TRBD1,TRBJ1-6,TRBV5-4,NA,TGTGCCAGCAGCTTGGCCCGAGGACCACAGGGGCCCCGGTCACCCCTCCACTTT,CASSLARGPQGPRSPLHF
NA,TRBJ1-3,TRBV28,NA,TGTGCCAGCAGTTTGGCTTCTGGAAACACCATATATTTT,CASSLASGNTIYF
NA,TRBJ1-4,TRBV6-5,NA,TGTGCCAGCATCCCGTGGAGTGGGGCTAATGAAAAACTGTTTTTT,CASIPWSGANEKLFF
NA,TRBJ1-3,TRBV3-1/TRBV3-2,NA,TGTGCCAGCAGCCAAGGGTCTAGTGGGAACACCATATATTTT,CASSQGSSGNTIYF
NA,TRBJ2-1,TRBV6-5,NA,TGTGCCAGCACCGTGGGAGGGGGCTCCTACAATGAGCAGTTCTTC,CASTVGGGSYNEQFF
TRBD1,TRBJ1-4,TRBV23-1,NA,TGCGCCAGCAGTCAAAGGGACAGGATTAATGAAAAACTGTTTTTT,CASSQRDRINEKLFF
NA,TRBJ1-1,TRBV29-1,NA,TGCAGCGTCCGCATGCTTGAAGCTTTCTTT,CSVRMLEAFF
NA,TRBJ1-1,TRBV29-1,NA,TGCAGCGTTGTCCTAAACACTGAAGCTTTCTTT,CSVVLNTEAFF
TRBD1,TRBJ1-1,TRBV4-1,NA,TGCGCCAGCAGCCCACGCCCTTACAGGGGGCTGAACACTGAAGCTTTCTTT,CASSPRPYRGLNTEAFF
NA,TRBJ1-5,TRBV2,NA,TGTGCCAGCAGTGAAGTCAGGGGATCAAATCAGCCCCAGCATTTT,CASSEVRGSNQPQHF
TRBD2,TRBJ2-1,TRBV19,once,TGTGCCAGTAGTCCCTGGGGACTAGTAACTGAGCAGTTCTTC,CASSPWGLVTEQFF
TRBD1,TRBJ2-3,TRBV28,NA,TGTGCCAGCAGTGACCGGGACAGGGTTAATACGCAGTATTTT,CASSDRDRVNTQYF